This section outlines one TCR beta chain sequence together with its context. No cognate antigen has been identified for it. Per-base qualities were not stored, and no clone one base away is much larger. The library was obtained by the immunoSEQ multiplex PCR assay. The deep sequencing platform assayed roughly 10^5 TCR templates per sample. Genomic DNA extracted from sorted T cells was used for TCRbeta CDR3 sequencing. Per the authors' processing: The R programming language was used for the clonal analysis of the TCRbeta CDR3 data. Unstimulated samples were compared with post-reaction CFSE-low samples to define alloreactive CD4+ and CD8+ clones. By matching sequences to the repertoires of sorted unstimulated Treg and non-Treg cells, each alloreactive CD4+ clone was assigned a regulatory or non-regulatory origin. Held by TCRdb, this immuneACCESS table contains in-frame sequences only and omits some clones. Under half of the omission traces to an unresolved V gene where checked; the cause of the rest is unknown. V and J calls and clone size are those listed in that table; D and trimming were worked out from the DNA. Within this sample are roughly 110,000 clones, with around 93% of them counted one time only. The top ten clonotypes cover about 0.16% of the sample.

After removal of 5 bases from V and 6 bases from J, the junction retains 5 bases not matched to a gene. The germline V gene yields SGHTA for CDR1 and FQGNSA for CDR2. The CDR3 numbers 13 residues from cysteine through phenylalanine. The DNA shown is the 39-base CDR3, in frame from base 1. Sorted unstimulated T cells and proliferating T cells recovered from mixed lymphocyte reactions underwent TCRbeta CDR3 sequencing. Fresh whole blood from around 11 HLA-typed healthy donors was used to isolate PBMCs. Unstimulated CD4+ non-regulatory T cells were FACS-sorted to map the origin of alloreactive clones. This sample is drawn from a study of siplizumab effects on memory and regulatory T cells (dated by TCRdb to about 2019). Regarding the research as a whole: The effect of the anti-CD2 antibody siplizumab on alloreactive T-cell subsets was examined in allogeneic mixed lymphocyte reactions constructed from human PBMCs.

Overall study results and their limits: A naive or memory phenotype could not be assigned to roughly 75-95% of proliferating CD4+ or CD8+ clones. Unstimulated naive T cells appeared more diverse than memory T cells, and naive cells seemed to contribute substantially to the alloresponse. Siplizumab significantly reduced the cumulative frequency of alloreactive sequences traceable to unstimulated CD4+ memory T cells. Among mappable alloreactive CD4+ clones, an average Treg-derived fraction of around 71% was observed with siplizumab, compared with more than 25% in control reactions. Because sequences below about 10^-5 frequency were poorly captured, only a minor fraction of alloreactive clones could be mapped to unstimulated subsets. No functional confirmation was obtained for the suppressive function of proliferating Tregs from siplizumab cultures.

Sequenced input: non-Treg CD4+ T cells sorted from blood. The sample's cell subset or site, from its label and the paper: FACS-sorted unstimulated CD4+ non-regulatory T cells. The source is a human donor in good health. The rearrangement joined TRBV7-2 to TRBJ2-3, with 7 junctional bases fitting TRBD2. The CDR3 protein is CASSGGGYDTQYF. The nucleotides read TGTGCCAGCAGCGGCGGGGGTTACGATACGCAGTATTTT. The entire variable domain, with the stretches around the CDR3 drawn from the reference TRBV7-2 and TRBJ2-3 proteins, is GAGVSQSPSNKVTEKGKDVELRCDPISGHTALYWYRQSLGQGLEFLIYFQGNSAPDKSGLPSDRFSAERTGGSVSTLTIQRTQQEDSAVYLCASSGGGYDTQYFGPGTRLTVL.